This T cell receptor (beta chain) was captured by sequencing in a study of blood T cell repertoires in COVID-19. CDR3 length: 14 amino acids. Trimming left V 6 bases short and J 5 bases short, with 14 bases between. Germline assignment: CDR1 MNHEY and CDR2 SVGAGI. Produced via immunoSEQ multiplex PCR; TCRdb's table is partial and in-frame only. This sample has around 130,000 clones; about four fifths occur once, and the top ten carry roughly 10%. The receptor was derived from a middle-aged man with active or convalescent COVID-19. The sequencing sample was made of peripheral blood. V gene TRBV6-5 combines with J gene TRBJ2-1, with D maybe TRBD1 (6 bases). The CDR3: CASRDSSYNNEQFF. The CDR3 DNA reads as TGTGCCAGCAGGGACAGCAGTTATAACAATGAGCAGTTCTTC.